Listed here are 24 T cell receptor beta chains from one sample, sequenced in a study of CD8 T cells in ankylosing spondylitis. TCRdb fed the 5' RACE reads into MiXCR, producing one record per CDR3 protein. Among almost 30,000 distinct CDR3 sequences listed, around 5% were seen once. The sequencing input was blood, either unsorted or a sorted T cell fraction (not recorded which). These receptors all stem from a female donor with ankylosing spondylitis or in good health (not recorded which).

The table lists this clonotype with many counts. The chain links TRBV9 to TRBJ2-3; 10 bases match TRBD2. CDR1 is SGDLS and CDR2 is YYNGEE in the germline V gene. Trimming cost V 3 bases and J 6 bases; bases outside gene matches: 7. The CDR3 covers 15 residues. Here the CDR3 reads CASSASSGGADTQYF. As DNA, the CDR3 is TGTGCCAGCAGCGCATCTAGCGGGGGAGCGGATACGCAGTATTTT.

The V call is TRBV9, the J call TRBJ2-1, with a tentative D call TRBD2 (5 bases). The CDR3 has 12 residues. The germline V gene has CDR1 SGDLS and CDR2 YYNGEE. V dropped 4 bases and J dropped 8 bases, with 10 bases sitting between them. The CDR3 DNA sequence: TGTGCCAGCAGCAGTGGGAGAGATGAGCAGTTCTTC. Translated, it gives CASSSGRDEQFF. The whole variable domain, remainder taken from reference TRBV9 and TRBJ2-1, is DSGVTQTPKHLITATGQRVTLRCSPRSGDLSVYWYQQSLDQGLQFLIQYYNGEERAKGNILERFSAQQFPDLHSELNLSSLELGDSALYFCASSSGRDEQFFGPGTRLTVL.

At least ten counts were recorded for this clonotype. The chain employs TRBV7-9 and TRBJ2-5; 10 positions match TRBD2. The CDR3 is 16 amino acids. Germline lookup yields CDR1 SEHNR and CDR2 FQNEAQ (reference sequence). Losses at the gene ends were 4 bases for V and 0 bases for J; bases not matched to a gene: 5. CDR3 DNA: TGTGCCAGCAGCTCAAGCGGGGGGGCGTACCAAGAGACCCAGTACTTC. Its protein product is CASSSSGGAYQETQYF.

This clonotype was recorded many times. The chain couples TRBV21-1 to TRBJ2-7; the table's D call, TRBD1, has no DNA check behind it. TRBV21-1 is shown as a pseudogene. The CDR3 consists of 12 residues. For the CDR3, the DNA is TGTGCCAGAGCGGGGCGATCCTACGAGCAGTACTTC. Its translation: CARAGRSYEQYF.

This clonotype was counted between two and nine times. The CDR3 region is CASSPRQGAATEAFF. CDR3 DNA sequence: TGTGCCAGCAGCCCCCGACAGGGGGCGGCCACTGAAGCTTTCTTT. The J gene is TRBJ1-1, the V gene TRBV9; 10 bases match TRBD1. Trimming at V came to 4 bases and at J to 4 bases, leaving 7 bases not matched to a gene. The germline gives CDR1 SGDLS, CDR2 YYNGEE. The CDR3 length is 15 residues.

The CDR3 sequence is CASSQGIQETQYF. In DNA form, the CDR3 reads TGTGCCAGCAGCCAGGGAATCCAAGAGACCCAGTACTTC. This chain joins TRBV9 and TRBJ2-5; tentative D call: TRBD1 (5 bases). The CDR3 is 13 amino acids. V was cut by 4 bases and J by 1 base, with 8 bases left in between. The V gene's germline CDR1 is SGDLS and CDR2 YYNGEE.

This clonotype was counted ten times or more. This chain links TRBV29-1 with TRBJ2-2; possibly TRBD2 for D (6 bases). The V and J ends lost 4 bases and 3 bases respectively, with 12 bases between them. The CDR3 runs to 14 residues. Germline-derived CDR1 and CDR2 are SQVTM and ANQGSEA. CDR3 nucleotides: TGCAGCGTTGCTTGGACTACCTACACCGGGGAGCTGTTTTTT. It yields the protein CSVAWTTYTGELFF.

This clonotype appeared a few times. The rearrangement links TRBV9 to TRBJ1-6; no clear D gene. Trimming cost V 4 bases and J 13 bases, with 0 bases left between them. The CDR3 is 8 amino acids. The V gene's germline CDR1 is SGDLS and CDR2 YYNGEE. CDR3 amino acids: CASSPLHF. CDR3 bases: TGTGCCAGCAGCCCCCTCCACTTT.

There are many counts of this clonotype. The gene calls are TRBV9 and TRBJ2-7; 7 nucleotides match TRBD1. V gave up 0 bases and J gave up 7 bases; unmatched junction bases: 13. The germline gives CDR1 SGDLS, CDR2 YYNGEE. CDR3 length: 16 residues. The CDR3 here is CASSVGDLQGRGEQYF. The DNA for the CDR3 is TGTGCCAGCAGCGTAGGGGACCTACAGGGGCGCGGGGAGCAGTACTTC.

This clonotype was counted many times. CDR3 coding DNA: TGTGCCAGCAGCGTAGACAGGGGCTATGGCTACACCTTC. This codes for CASSVDRGYGYTF. The V call is TRBV9, the J call TRBJ1-2; 7 bases line up with TRBD1. The CDR3 length is 13 residues. V trimming: 0 bases; J trimming: 4 bases; junction bases outside the gene matches: 0. From germline, CDR1 is SGDLS and CDR2 YYNGEE.

This clonotype was observed many times. The chain is built from TRBV9 and TRBJ1-3; D not resolved. With 4 bases removed from V and 0 bases from J, the gap between germline ends came to 20 bases. Germline assignment: CDR1 SGDLS and CDR2 YYNGEE. This CDR3 has 18 residues. CDR3 sequence reads: CASSRTLETGHSGNTIYF. As DNA, the CDR3 is TGTGCCAGCAGCCGAACACTAGAGACGGGCCACTCTGGAAACACCATATATTTT.

This clonotype has at least ten counts. The chain combines TRBV9 with TRBJ2-7, with D perhaps matching TRBD1 (6 bases). V gave up 1 base and J gave up 1 base, with 12 bases separating them. The CDR3 length is 15 residues. CDR1 is SGDLS and CDR2 is YYNGEE in the germline V gene. In DNA form, the CDR3 reads TGTGCCAGCAGCGTATCCGGACAGCCATCCTACGAGCAGTACTTC. Translated: CASSVSGQPSYEQYF.

J is TRBJ2-5 and V is TRBV9, with 9 bases aligning to TRBD1. This CDR3 has 16 residues. CDR1 and CDR2 from the germline V gene are SGDLS and YYNGEE. The trim removed 0 bases at V and 6 bases at J, leaving 9 bases unmatched. CDR3 nucleotides: TGTGCCAGCAGCGTAGAAGGTTCTGACAGGGGGAAGACCCAGTACTTC. This encodes CASSVEGSDRGKTQYF.

This clonotype was seen at least ten times. The chain is built from TRBV9 and TRBJ2-2; TRBD2 matches at 9 bases. There are 16 residues in the CDR3. Germline loops: CDR1 SGDLS, CDR2 YYNGEE. J gave up 1 base and V 2 bases, and 3 bases lay outside the gene matches. This CDR3 reads CASSVTSGGNTGELFF. Written as DNA, the CDR3 is TGTGCCAGCAGCGTGACTAGCGGAGGGAACACCGGGGAGCTGTTTTTT. Together with reference TRBV9 and TRBJ2-2, the CDR3 gives the full variable domain: DSGVTQTPKHLITATGQRVTLRCSPRSGDLSVYWYQQSLDQGLQFLIQYYNGEERAKGNILERFSAQQFPDLHSELNLSSLELGDSALYFCASSVTSGGNTGELFFGEGSRLTVL.

The table lists this clonotype with many counts. The J gene is TRBJ2-3, the V gene TRBV9; no clear D gene. The CDR3 covers 14 residues. Trimming stripped 0 bases from V and 0 bases from J, with 5 bases between. In germline, CDR1 is SGDLS, CDR2 YYNGEE. The CDR3 bases are TGTGCCAGCAGCGTAGCTAGTAGCACAGATACGCAGTATTTT. This gives the protein CASSVASSTDTQYF.

This clonotype has only a few counts. The chain uses TRBV9 and TRBJ1-4; D may be TRBD1 (6 bases). The germline gives CDR1 SGDLS, CDR2 YYNGEE. V was trimmed by 0 bases and J by 8 bases, leaving 11 bases between them. There are 14 residues in the CDR3. This CDR3 is CASSVEQGGEKLFF. CDR3 DNA sequence: TGTGCCAGCAGCGTAGAACAGGGCGGAGAAAAACTGTTTTTT. Full variable domain (remainder filled in from reference TRBV9 and TRBJ1-4): DSGVTQTPKHLITATGQRVTLRCSPRSGDLSVYWYQQSLDQGLQFLIQYYNGEERAKGNILERFSAQQFPDLHSELNLSSLELGDSALYFCASSVEQGGEKLFFGSGTQLSVL.

This clonotype was counted many times. The gene calls are TRBV9 and TRBJ2-1, with a possible D match to TRBD2 (5 bases). Germline V gene data show CDR1 as SGDLS and CDR2 as YYNGEE. V was trimmed by 4 bases and J by 5 bases, leaving 16 bases between them. The CDR3 runs to 15 residues. The CDR3 DNA is TGTGCCAGCAGCCCTCAGATTAGCGCCGACAATGAGCAGTTCTTC. Its translation: CASSPQISADNEQFF.

This clonotype appeared many times. The chain is built from TRBV9 and TRBJ2-7, with 8 positions matching TRBD2. The CDR3 totals 15 residues. CDR1 and CDR2 from the germline V gene are SGDLS and YYNGEE. V dropped 4 bases and J dropped 1; count of bases not matched to a gene: 7. CDR3 sequence (DNA): TGTGCCAGCAGCCCAGACGGGGGGGTATCCTACGAGCAGTACTTC. Protein: CASSPDGGVSYEQYF.

This clonotype was observed at least ten times. This chain connects TRBV9 to TRBJ2-7; 7 bases match TRBD2. V was pared by 0 bases and J by 3 bases, with 3 bases of the junction left unmatched. In germline, CDR1 is SGDLS, CDR2 YYNGEE. This CDR3 spans 14 amino acids. The CDR3 protein is CASSVEAGSYEQYF. DNA of the CDR3: TGTGCCAGCAGCGTAGAAGCGGGGAGCTACGAGCAGTACTTC. Drawing the rest from reference TRBV9 and TRBJ2-7, the complete variable domain is DSGVTQTPKHLITATGQRVTLRCSPRSGDLSVYWYQQSLDQGLQFLIQYYNGEERAKGNILERFSAQQFPDLHSELNLSSLELGDSALYFCASSVEAGSYEQYFGPGTRLTVT.

The table lists this clonotype with many counts. The chain combines TRBV9 with TRBJ1-2; 9 positions agree with TRBD1. The CDR3 contains 15 residues. The V gene's germline CDR1 is SGDLS and CDR2 YYNGEE. V lost 3 bases and J lost 6; bases outside the gene matches: 9. DNA of the CDR3: TGTGCCAGCAGCGCAAACAGGGGGCGAAGAGATGGCTACACCTTC. Protein product: CASSANRGRRDGYTF.

This clonotype was observed a handful of times. V usage is TRBV9 and J usage is TRBJ1-2; TRBD1 matches 7 bases. The CDR3 runs to 13 residues. The germline V gene has CDR1 SGDLS and CDR2 YYNGEE. The J segment lost 6 bases and the V segment lost 4 bases, leaving 6 bases of the junction unmatched. DNA of the CDR3: TGTGCCAGCAGCCCAGGGGGATTGAATGGCTACACCTTC. It translates to CASSPGGLNGYTF. The variable domain in full, with the rest retrieved from reference TRBV9 and TRBJ1-2, is DSGVTQTPKHLITATGQRVTLRCSPRSGDLSVYWYQQSLDQGLQFLIQYYNGEERAKGNILERFSAQQFPDLHSELNLSSLELGDSALYFCASSPGGLNGYTFGSGTRLTVV.

The rearrangement links TRBV9 to TRBJ2-7, with 8 bases lining up with TRBD1. The CDR3 covers 15 residues. The J segment lost 6 bases and the V segment lost 0 bases, leaving 8 bases of the junction unmatched. The germline V gene has CDR1 SGDLS and CDR2 YYNGEE. The CDR3 coding sequence is TGTGCCAGCAGCGTAGACGCAGGGGGCGTAGGCGAGCAGTACTTC. Translation gives CASSVDAGGVGEQYF.

This clonotype was counted ten times or more. The chain has TRBV9 and TRBJ1-3, with 7 bases that match TRBD1. The CDR3 length is 16 residues. The V gene's germline CDR1 is SGDLS and CDR2 YYNGEE. Unmatched junction bases numbered 7, after V lost 4 bases and J lost 0 bases. CDR3 loop: CASSSGTVSSGNTIYF. CDR3 nucleotides: TGTGCCAGCAGCTCCGGGACAGTTAGCTCTGGAAACACCATATATTTT.

This clonotype was found many times. This chain uses TRBV9 with TRBJ2-5, with D possibly being TRBD1 (5 bases). The CDR3 is 14 residues long. Trimming took off 4 bases at V and 5 bases at J, with 15 bases between the two ends. Looked up from germline, CDR1 is SGDLS and CDR2 is YYNGEE. The chain's CDR3 is CASSQGHGLETQYF. The CDR3 DNA follows: TGTGCCAGCAGCCAAGGACATGGTTTGGAGACCCAGTACTTC.